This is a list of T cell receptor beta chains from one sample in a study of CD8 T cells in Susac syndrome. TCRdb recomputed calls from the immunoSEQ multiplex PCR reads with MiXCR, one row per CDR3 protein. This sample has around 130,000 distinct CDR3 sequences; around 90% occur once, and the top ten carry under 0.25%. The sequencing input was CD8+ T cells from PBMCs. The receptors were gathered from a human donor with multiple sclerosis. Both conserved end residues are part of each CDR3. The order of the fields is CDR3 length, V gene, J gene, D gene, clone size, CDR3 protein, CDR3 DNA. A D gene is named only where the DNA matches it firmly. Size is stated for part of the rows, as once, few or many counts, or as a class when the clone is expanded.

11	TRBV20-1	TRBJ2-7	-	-	CSARDETEKYF	TGCAGTGCTAGAGATGAGACAGAGAAGTACTTC
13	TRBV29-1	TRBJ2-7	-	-	CSVEDPGGHEQYF	TGCAGCGTTGAAGATCCGGGGGGCCACGAGCAGTACTTC
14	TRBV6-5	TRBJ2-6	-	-	CASSYLNGANVLTF	TGTGCCAGCAGTTATTTAAATGGGGCCAACGTCCTGACTTTC
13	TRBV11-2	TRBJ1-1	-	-	CASSFGSSSQAFF	TGTGCCAGCAGCTTCGGGAGTTCAAGTCAAGCTTTCTTT
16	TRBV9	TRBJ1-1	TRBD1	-	CASSVAQGTGNTEAFF	TGTGCCAGCAGCGTAGCCCAAGGGACAGGGAACACTGAAGCTTTCTTT
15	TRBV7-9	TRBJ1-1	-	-	CASSLSVGTNTEAFF	TGTGCCAGCAGCTTAAGTGTAGGGACGAACACTGAAGCTTTCTTT
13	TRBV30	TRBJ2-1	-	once	CAWNGGNGNEQFF	TGTGCCTGGAATGGCGGGAACGGCAATGAGCAGTTCTTC
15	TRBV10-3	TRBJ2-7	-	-	CAISGEVSFTYEQYF	TGTGCCATCAGTGGGGAGGTATCCTTCACCTACGAGCAGTACTTC
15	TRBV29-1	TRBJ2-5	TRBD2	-	CSVGTSGRVQETQYF	TGCAGCGTTGGGACTAGCGGGAGGGTACAAGAGACCCAGTACTTC
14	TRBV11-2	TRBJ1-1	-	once	CASSPMGVNTEAFF	TGTGCCAGCAGCCCCATGGGGGTAAACACTGAAGCTTTCTTT
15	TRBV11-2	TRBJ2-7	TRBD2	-	CASSTGGASGYEQYF	TGTGCCAGCAGCACGGGGGGGGCTAGCGGTTACGAGCAGTACTTC
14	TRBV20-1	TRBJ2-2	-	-	CSARTGPGTGELFF	TGCAGTGCCAGAACAGGGCCGGGGACCGGGGAGCTGTTTTTT
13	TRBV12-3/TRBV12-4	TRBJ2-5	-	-	CASSQAGEETQYF	TGTGCCAGCAGTCAAGCAGGGGAAGAGACCCAGTACTTC
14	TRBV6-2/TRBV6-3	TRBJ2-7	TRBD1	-	CASSKGAITYEQYF	TGTGCCAGCAGTAAGGGGGCAATTACCTACGAGCAGTACTTC
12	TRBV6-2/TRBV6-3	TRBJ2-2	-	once	CASSPQGGELFF	TGTGCCAGCAGCCCTCAGGGCGGGGAGCTGTTTTTT
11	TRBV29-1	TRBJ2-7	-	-	CSVTSEMEQYF	TGCAGCGTTACTTCAGAGATGGAGCAGTACTTC
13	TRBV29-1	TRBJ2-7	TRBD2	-	CSVGSGSGYEQYF	TGCAGCGTTGGTAGCGGGAGTGGGTACGAGCAGTACTTC
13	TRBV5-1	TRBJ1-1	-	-	CASSFFDPLEAFF	TGCGCCAGCAGCTTCTTCGACCCCCTTGAAGCTTTCTTT
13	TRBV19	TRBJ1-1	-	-	CASRLVGRTEAFF	TGTGCCAGTAGGTTGGTAGGGAGGACTGAAGCTTTCTTT
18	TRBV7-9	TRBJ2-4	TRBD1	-	CASSPSSIDRGPKNIQYF	TGTGCCAGCAGCCCTTCATCAATCGACAGGGGGCCCAAAAACATTCAGTACTTC
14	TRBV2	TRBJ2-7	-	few	CASSEEFVLVEQYF	TGTGCCAGCAGTGAGGAATTCGTGCTAGTCGAGCAGTACTTC
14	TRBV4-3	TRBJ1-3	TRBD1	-	CASSQQGAGNTIYF	TGCGCCAGCAGCCAACAGGGGGCCGGAAACACCATATATTTT
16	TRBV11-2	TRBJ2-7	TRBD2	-	CASSLDPSGKGYEQYF	TGTGCCAGCAGCTTAGACCCTAGCGGGAAGGGATACGAGCAGTACTTC
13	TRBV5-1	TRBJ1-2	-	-	CAPVVPGVDGYTF	TGCGCCCCCGTGGTCCCCGGAGTGGATGGCTACACCTTC
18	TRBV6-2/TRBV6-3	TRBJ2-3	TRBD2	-	CASSYSTSGSGDTDTQYF	TGTGCCAGCAGTTACTCGACTAGCGGGAGTGGTGACACAGATACGCAGTATTTT
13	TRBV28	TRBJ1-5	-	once	CASSLLNNQPQHF	TGTGCCAGCAGTTTACTTAATAATCAGCCCCAGCATTTT
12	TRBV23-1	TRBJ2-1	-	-	CASSRPPTEQFF	TGCGCCAGCAGTCGTCCTCCCACTGAGCAGTTCTTC
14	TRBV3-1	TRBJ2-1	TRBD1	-	CASSHMTGENEQFF	TGTGCCAGCAGCCACATGACAGGGGAGAATGAGCAGTTCTTC
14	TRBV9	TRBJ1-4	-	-	CASSGTGESEKLFF	TGTGCCAGCAGCGGCACGGGGGAAAGTGAAAAACTGTTTTTT
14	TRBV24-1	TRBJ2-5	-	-	CATQSPGFQETQYF	TGTGCCACTCAAAGCCCAGGATTCCAAGAGACCCAGTACTTC
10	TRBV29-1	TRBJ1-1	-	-	CSVEGLGAFF	TGCAGCGTTGAAGGGCTGGGGGCTTTCTTT
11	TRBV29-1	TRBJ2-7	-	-	CSVAVGTEHYF	-
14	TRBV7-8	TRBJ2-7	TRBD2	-	CASSVSGTNYEQYF	TGTGCCAGCAGCGTCTCCGGGACTAACTACGAGCAGTACTTC
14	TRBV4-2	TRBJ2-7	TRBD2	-	CASSFSGSTHEQYF	TGTGCCAGCAGTTTTAGCGGGAGCACCCACGAGCAGTACTTC
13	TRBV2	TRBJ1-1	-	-	CASSPRGGLEAFF	TGTGCCAGCAGTCCAAGGGGAGGACTTGAAGCTTTCTTT
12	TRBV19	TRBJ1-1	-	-	CATDFGNTEAFF	TGTGCTACAGACTTCGGAAACACTGAAGCTTTCTTT
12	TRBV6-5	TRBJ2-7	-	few	CASSWTPGEQYF	TGTGCCAGCAGTTGGACACCCGGCGAGCAGTACTTC
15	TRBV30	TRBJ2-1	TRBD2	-	CASTSGPMGGNEQFF	TGTGCCTCGACTAGCGGCCCAATGGGGGGCAATGAGCAGTTCTTC
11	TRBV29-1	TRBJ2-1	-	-	CSAKSSSEQFF	TGCAGCGCCAAAAGTAGTAGTGAGCAGTTCTTC
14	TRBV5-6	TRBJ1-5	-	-	CASSFGEPVQPQHF	TGTGCCAGCAGCTTCGGGGAACCGGTTCAGCCCCAGCATTTT
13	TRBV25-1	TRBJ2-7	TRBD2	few	CASSGGLAGEQYF	TGTGCCAGCAGTGGGGGACTAGCGGGCGAGCAGTACTTC